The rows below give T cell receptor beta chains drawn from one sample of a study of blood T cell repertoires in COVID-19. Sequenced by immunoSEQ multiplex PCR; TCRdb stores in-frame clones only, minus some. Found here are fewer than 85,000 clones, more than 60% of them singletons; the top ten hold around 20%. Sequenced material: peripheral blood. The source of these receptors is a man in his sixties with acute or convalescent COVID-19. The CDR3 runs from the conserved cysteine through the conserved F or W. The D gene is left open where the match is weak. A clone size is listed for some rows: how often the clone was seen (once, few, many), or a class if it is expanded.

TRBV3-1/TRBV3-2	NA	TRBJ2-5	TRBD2	TGTGCCAGCAGCCAAGGAGCACTAGCGGGAGGGGAAGAGACCCAGTACTTC	CASSQGALAGGEETQYF
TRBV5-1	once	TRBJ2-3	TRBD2	TGCGCCAGCAGCTTGGAGCCACTAGCGGGAGGCACAGATACGCAGTATTTT	CASSLEPLAGGTDTQYF
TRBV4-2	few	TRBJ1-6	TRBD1	TGTGCCAGCAGCTCCCCGGGACAGGAGAATTCACCCCTCCACTTT	CASSSPGQENSPLHF
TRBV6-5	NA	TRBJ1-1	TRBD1	TGTGCCAGCAGCCGACAGGGGGCAGCTTATGAAGCTTTCTTT	CASSRQGAAYEAFF
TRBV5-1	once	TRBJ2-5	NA	TGCGCCAGCAGCTTGGGCAGCGGAGAGACCCAGTACTTC	CASSLGSGETQYF
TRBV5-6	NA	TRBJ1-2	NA	TGTGCCAGCAGCTTCGGACGGGATAGGGGCTACACCTTC	CASSFGRDRGYTF
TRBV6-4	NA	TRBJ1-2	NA	TGTGCCAGCACCCCCCCGGCGGGAGTCCGTTATGGCTACACCTTC	CASTPPAGVRYGYTF
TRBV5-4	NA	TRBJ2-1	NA	TGTGCCAGCAGCGGAGGACGTCCTGGCTCCTACAATGAGCAGTTCTTC	CASSGGRPGSYNEQFF
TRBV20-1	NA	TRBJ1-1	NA	TGCAGTGCTCAGACAGATACTGAAGCTTTCTTT	CSAQTDTEAFF
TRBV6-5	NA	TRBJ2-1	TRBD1	TGTGCCAGCAGTGACTCCGGGACAGAGGACAATGAGCAGTTCTTC	CASSDSGTEDNEQFF
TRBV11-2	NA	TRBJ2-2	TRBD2	TGTGCCAGCAGCTTAAGCGGGAGGAACACCGGGGAGCTGTTTTTT	CASSLSGRNTGELFF
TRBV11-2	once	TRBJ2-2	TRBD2	TGTGCCAGCAGCGACTACTCCGGGACTAGCGGGGCCGGGGAGCTGTTTTTT	CASSDYSGTSGAGELFF
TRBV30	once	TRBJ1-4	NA	TGTGCCTGGAGTAAAAACCGGGATGATGAAAAACTGTTTTTT	CAWSKNRDDEKLFF
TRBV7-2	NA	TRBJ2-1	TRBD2	TGTGCCAGCAGCTTACAGGGACTAGCGGGGGGAACTGAGCAGTTCTTC	CASSLQGLAGGTEQFF
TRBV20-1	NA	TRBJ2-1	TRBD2	TGCAGTGCTAGTTCCGGGGGGGCCCTTATTGGTGAGCAGTTCTTC	CSASSGGALIGEQFF
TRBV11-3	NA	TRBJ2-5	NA	TGTGCCAGCAGCTTGCACTACCAAGAGACCCAGTACTTC	CASSLHYQETQYF
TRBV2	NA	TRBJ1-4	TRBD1	TGTGCCAGCAGCATGACAGGGCCCGAAAAACTGTTTTTT	CASSMTGPEKLFF
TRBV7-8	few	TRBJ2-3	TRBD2	TGTGCCAGCAGCTTAGGCGGGGGGGGCACAGATACGCAGTATTTT	CASSLGGGGTDTQYF
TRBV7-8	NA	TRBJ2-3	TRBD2	TGTGCCAGCAGCTCTAGCGGGAGCGCAACAGATACGCAGTATTTT	CASSSSGSATDTQYF
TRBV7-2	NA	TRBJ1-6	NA	TGTGCCAGCAGCTTAGGGGGTAGTACAGGTCTCCACTTT	CASSLGGSTGLHF
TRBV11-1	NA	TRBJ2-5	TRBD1	TGTGCCAGCAGCCGCCAGGGACAGCAAGAGACCCAGTACTTC	CASSRQGQQETQYF
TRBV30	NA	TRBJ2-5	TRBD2	TGTGCCTGGGGGACTAGCGGAACCCAAGAGACCCAGTACTTC	CAWGTSGTQETQYF
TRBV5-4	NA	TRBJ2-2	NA	TGTGCCAGCAGCTTGGAACAGGGTCGGGGCACCGGGGAGCTGTTTTTT	CASSLEQGRGTGELFF
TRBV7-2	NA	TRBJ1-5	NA	TGTGCCAGCAGCTCAAGGGGGGGTAGTCAGCCCCAGCATTTT	CASSSRGGSQPQHF
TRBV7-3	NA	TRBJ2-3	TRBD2	TGTGCCAGCAGCCCACAAGCGGGGGGAGCAGATACGCAGTATTTT	CASSPQAGGADTQYF
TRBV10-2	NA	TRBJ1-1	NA	TGCGCCAGCAGTGACGGGGGATCCCAATATGAAGCTTTCTTT	CASSDGGSQYEAFF